This T cell receptor (beta chain) appears in the sequencing data of a study of T-cell reconstitution after alpha-beta-depleted transplantation in children. Findings and caveats of the study: T-cell numbers and diversity, one year after transplant, stemmed largely from T cells that were newly produced. About two months after transplant, alpha-beta T cells reportedly came from several hundred expanded graft clones. Surviving thymic progenitors and recipient T cells were the source of high TCRbeta diversity at day 60 in some patients.

As it was prepared, the TCRbeta library received unique molecular identifiers. MiXCR, run by TCRdb on the PCR reads, gives a single entry per CDR3 protein. The table lists 600,000 to 700,000 distinct CDR3 sequences, around 13% of them singletons. This clonotype appeared a few times. The antigen is unknown. J was trimmed by 4 bases and V by 5 bases; bases with no gene match: 7. Germline V CDR1 and CDR2: SGHTA, FQGNSA. CDR3 length equals 16 residues. The rearrangement uses TRBV7-2 and TRBJ2-3; 12 nucleotides match TRBD2. Sequenced material: PBMCs, taken before TCRalphabeta/CD19-depleted stem cell transplant. The receptor comes from a girl aged 2 to 10 with congenital amegakaryocytic thrombocytopenia, due to receive a stem cell transplant. The CDR3 region is CASSRYLAGGPDTQYF. In DNA form, the CDR3 reads TGTGCCAGCAGCAGGTATCTAGCGGGAGGGCCAGATACGCAGTATTTT.